Following are 10 T cell receptor beta chains from one sample sequenced in a study of Ad26.COV2.S vaccination and SARS-CoV-2 variants. Some clones are missing from TCRdb's copy, which holds only in-frame ones; the method was immunoSEQ multiplex PCR. The profile shows fewer than 400,000 clones, around 81% of them singletons. Treatment meaning: around 19 received Ad26.COV2.S at low or high dose, single or two shots; roughly five received placebo; per-sample allocation not given. Collection of the samples took place on day 63 after the first injection of vaccine or placebo. This specimen was peripheral blood, taken in a trial of Ad26.COV2.S vaccine versus placebo. These receptors originate from a person aged 18 to 65 who received the Ad26.COV2.S COVID-19 vaccine or a placebo.

V gene TRBV10-3 combines with J gene TRBJ2-3; 10 bases are shared with TRBD2. The CDR3 loop spans 14 amino acids. The germline CDR1 and CDR2 sequences are ENHRY and SYGVKD. J lost 2 bases, V lost 8 bases, and 4 bases had no gene match. CDR3 in amino acids: CAIGSGGNTDTQYF. The CDR3 nucleotides read TGTGCCATCGGTAGCGGGGGGAACACAGATACGCAGTATTTT.

The V gene is TRBV14, the J gene TRBJ1-2, with D possibly matching TRBD1 (5 bases). This CDR3 spans 16 amino acids. Germline V lookup: CDR1 SGHDN, CDR2 FVKESK. V was pared by 0 bases and J by 4 bases, with 15 bases between. This CDR3 reads CASSQDTLRASYGYTF. CDR3 DNA: TGTGCCAGCAGCCAAGATACCCTCAGGGCCAGCTATGGCTACACCTTC.

The chain has TRBV6-1 and TRBJ1-4, with 7 bases aligning to TRBD1. With 3 bases clipped from V and 2 bases from J, the junction kept 9 bases outside the gene matches. The germline V gene encodes CDR1 MNHNS and CDR2 SASEGT. The CDR3 loop spans 17 amino acids. In nucleotides, the CDR3 is TGTGCCAGCAGTGACTTACAGGGGTTAGGGACTAATGAAAAACTGTTTTTT. Its protein is CASSDLQGLGTNEKLFF.

The chain employs TRBV29-1 and TRBJ1-6, with no clear D. This CDR3 has 19 amino acids. Trimming removed 8 bases from V and 5 bases from J, with 31 bases in between. Per germline, CDR1 SQVTM and CDR2 ANQGSEA. CDR3 amino acids: CSPRSVGRFGHRNNSPLHF. CDR3 coding DNA: TGCAGCCCGAGGAGTGTCGGGCGGTTTGGTCACCGAAATAATTCACCCCTCCACTTT.

This clone was seen just once. The CDR3 sequence: CASSNRQYSPLHF. CDR3 DNA: TGTGCCAGTAGTAACCGACAGTATTCACCCCTCCACTTT. J is TRBJ1-6 and V is TRBV19, with TRBD1 as a possible D gene (5 bases). CDR1 and CDR2 (germline): LNHDA, SQIVND (reference sequence). Trimming pared 4 bases from V and 8 bases from J, leaving 9 bases between. CDR3 length: 13 amino acids.

The rearrangement uses TRBV7-6 and TRBJ1-3; D remains unclear. Trimming stripped 0 bases from V and 5 bases from J, with 8 bases between. The CDR3 runs 14 residues. Germline CDR1 is SGHVS and CDR2 is FNYEAQ. CDR3 coding DNA: TGTGCCAGCAGCTTAGCAGGGCCTCGAAACACCATATATTTT. This translates into CASSLAGPRNTIYF.

The genes are TRBV2 and TRBJ1-4, with D unresolved. The germline V and J ends were trimmed by 4 bases and 7 bases, with 10 bases remaining between them. Germline assignment: CDR1 SNHLY and CDR2 FYNNEI. This CDR3 comprises 13 residues. The CDR3 region has the DNA TGTGCCAGCAGTGTCCGAGAGGGTGAAAAACTGTTTTTT. Protein: CASSVREGEKLFF.

The chain combines TRBV2 with TRBJ2-2; D perhaps matches TRBD2 (5 bases). The V gene's germline CDR1 is SNHLY and CDR2 FYNNEI. The V gene lost 1 base and the J gene lost 2 bases, with 8 bases spanning the gap. The CDR3 contains 15 residues. The DNA of the CDR3 is TGTGCCAGCAGTGAAGTGGGGAGTAACACCGGGGAGCTGTTTTTT. This sequence encodes CASSEVGSNTGELFF.

The chain recombines TRBV10-3 with TRBJ2-1; D is undetermined. CDR3 length equals 12 residues. V was pared by 8 bases and J by 7 bases, with 12 bases between. Germline V gives CDR1 ENHRY, CDR2 SYGVKD. CDR3 amino acids: CAIRVLGNEQFF. Written as DNA, the CDR3 is TGTGCCATCCGGGTCCTTGGGAATGAGCAGTTCTTC.

The chain couples TRBV19 to TRBJ1-6, with D possibly matching TRBD1 (5 bases). V lost 3 bases and J 6 bases, leaving 12 bases between the germline ends. CDR1 is LNHDA, CDR2 SQIVND, per germline (reference sequence). This CDR3 is built from 15 residues. The CDR3 DNA reads TGTGCCAGTAGTATTAGGTCGAGGGGTAATTCACCCCTCCACTTT. Translation gives CASSIRSRGNSPLHF.